Presented here are 24 T cell receptor beta chains from one specimen sequenced in a study of tumor-infiltrating lymphocytes in primary liver carcinoma. With a constant-region primer, TCR beta cDNA was made from about 0.55 ug of total RNA. Generation of the TCR beta libraries relied on three nested multiplex PCR rounds using slightly modified ARM-PCR. The two initial PCR rounds, nine to eleven cycles each, used TRBV1-TRBV30 forward and C-beta reverse primers. TCRdb used MiXCR to reprocess the multiplex PCR reads, holding one entry per CDR3 protein. The sample lists tens of thousands of distinct CDR3 sequences, roughly 77% seen once, with around 23% in the top ten. RNA and DNA were co-extracted from around 20-30 mg of unsorted bulk tissue. Sequencing input: liver tumor tissue from sampling region 2. As for subset: tumor region T2, inferior pole. These receptors were obtained from a man aged 35-49 years with primary liver carcinoma and hepatitis B virus infection.

Notes on this clonotype: Sequence at one end of the junction differs from germline and may be a read error. This rearrangement joins TRBV6-6 to TRBJ2-3; 9 bases map to TRBD1. CDR3 length equals 16 residues. From germline, CDR1 is MNHNY and CDR2 SVGAGI (reference sequence). The CDR3 coding sequence is TGTTCCAGCAGTTACTCGGGACAGGGCGGAGCAGATACGCAGTATTTT. Translated: CSSSYSGQGGADTQYF.

This clonotype was detected once. The CDR3 reads CTIDPGTVSYEQYF. The CDR3 coding sequence is TGTACCATCGACCCCGGGACAGTCTCCTACGAGCAGTACTTC. The gene calls are TRBV6-1 and TRBJ2-7, with 7 bases lining up with TRBD1. There are 14 residues in the CDR3. Germline V gene data show CDR1 as MNHNS and CDR2 as SASEGT.

As regards this clonotype: One junction end does not reproduce the germline sequence, and a read error may be involved. The genes are TRBV12-3 or TRBV12-4 and TRBJ2-7, with D perhaps given as TRBD1 or TRBD2 (6 bases each). The CDR3 has 15 residues. The CDR3 reads CAGRPQGGGNYVQYF. The CDR3 nucleotides read TGTGCCGGCAGGCCACAAGGAGGGGGGAACTACGTGCAGTACTTC.

Concerning this clonotype itself: A junction end diverges from the germline sequence, so it may reflect a read error. V and J are TRBV29-1 and TRBJ2-3; the D is unclear. Looked up from germline, CDR1 is SQVTM and CDR2 is ANQGSEA. The CDR3 consists of 14 residues. The CDR3: CSVEANSSTDTQYF. The CDR3 DNA reads as TGCAGCGTTGAAGCTAATTCCAGCACAGATACTCAGTATTTT.

Details on this clonotype: One end of the junction fails to match germline, which may point to a read error. The rearrangement uses TRBV2 and TRBJ1-4; D unresolved. CDR1 and CDR2 from the germline V gene are SNHLY and FYNNEI. The CDR3 is made up of 15 amino acids. The CDR3 region is CANSAPTGLTEKLFF. The CDR3 coding sequence is TGTGCCAACAGTGCACCGACGGGGTTAACGGAAAAACTGTTTTTT.

As to this clonotype: It may be a read error: a sequence one base away is much more abundant. The chain couples TRBV10-2 to TRBJ2-5; 9 nucleotides align to TRBD1. Trimming cost V 2 bases and J 2 bases; bases outside gene matches: 3. The CDR3 runs 15 residues. CDR1 is WSHSY, CDR2 SAAADI, per germline. The CDR3 DNA is TGCGCCAGCAGTGAGCACAGGGGGCATCAAGAGACCCAGTACTTC. Its translation is CASSEHRGHQETQYF.

J is TRBJ1-2 and V is TRBV7-8, with D perhaps matching TRBD1 (6 bases). V was shortened by 8 bases and J by 10 bases, with 17 bases between the two germline ends. In germline, CDR1 is SGHVS, CDR2 FQNEAQ. CDR3 length equals 12 residues. This CDR3 is CASGSGGGVYTF. CDR3 in DNA: TGTGCCAGCGGATCAGGAGGGGGGGTCTACACCTTC.

A remark on this clonotype: A much larger clone lies one base from this, so it may be a read error. The V gene is TRBV28, the J gene TRBJ1-2, with D possibly being TRBD1 (5 bases). The V end lost 9 bases, the J end lost 5 bases, and 16 bases lay between the germline ends. The CDR3 is 13 amino acids. Germline V gene sequence: CDR1 MDHEN, CDR2 SYDVKM. Written as DNA, the CDR3 is TGTGCCAGGACCTTGGGGGGGAATTATGGCTACACCTTC. It encodes CARTLGGNYGYTF.

Points on this clonotype: A junction end diverges from the germline sequence, so it may reflect a read error. V usage is TRBV6-5 and J usage is TRBJ2-1; possibly TRBD1 for D (5 bases). The CDR3 is 15 amino acids. Germline V CDR1 and CDR2: MNHEY, SVGAGI. Here the CDR3 DNA reads TGTCCCAGCAGGGAATACATGAGCTCCTACAATGGGCAGTTCTTC. Protein product: CPSREYMSSYNGQFF.

Worth noting for this clonotype: Germline and junction disagree at one end, which may indicate a read error. This chain uses TRBV7-8 with TRBJ2-1; 7 positions match TRBD1. The CDR3 has 13 residues. Germline V gives CDR1 SGHVS, CDR2 FQNEAQ. The CDR3: CASTLPGQNGQSF. CDR3 DNA sequence: TGTGCCAGCACCCTGCCGGGACAGAACGGGCAGTCCTTT.

This clonotype was counted between two and nine times. This rearrangement joins TRBV28 to TRBJ1-1, with TRBD1 as a possible D gene (6 bases). The germline V gene encodes CDR1 MDHEN and CDR2 SYDVKM. Deletions cut 8 bases from V and 2 bases from J, with 12 bases between. The CDR3 is made up of 13 amino acids. The CDR3 sequence is CASAGRGNTEAFF. The CDR3 bases are TGTGCCAGCGCGGGCAGGGGAAACACTGAAGCTTTCTTT.

Concerning this clonotype itself: A read error may produce the germline difference seen at one junction end. In DNA form, the CDR3 reads TGTGCCAGCAGTGCGGGAGCTGGCACAGATACGAAGTATTTT. Amino acid sequence: CASSAGAGTDTKYF. The chain combines TRBV6-1 with TRBJ2-3; weak D call: TRBD2 (6 bases). The CDR3 length is 14 residues. Germline CDR1 reads MNHNS; CDR2 reads SASEGT.

Concerning this clonotype itself: The junction differs from germline at one of its ends, possibly a read error. The chain couples TRBV11-1 to TRBJ2-1; D is perhaps TRBD2 (6 bases). CDR1 and CDR2 from the germline V gene are SGHAT and FQDESV (reference sequence). This CDR3 contains 15 residues. The CDR3 bases are TGTGCCAGCAGCTTCGGGAGTAGCGGCTACAGTGAGCAGATCTTC. Translated: CASSFGSSGYSEQIF.

With respect to this clonotype: At one boundary the junction diverges from the germline segment, which might be a read error. J is TRBJ1-1 and V is TRBV6-5, with TRBD1 identical over 7 bases. This CDR3 has 14 amino acids. Germline V lookup: CDR1 MNHEY, CDR2 SVGAGI. CDR3 in amino acids: CAGSYQDRSDEAFF. CDR3 bases: TGTGCCGGCAGTTACCAGGACAGGTCCGATGAAGCTTTCTTT.

The chain links TRBV5-5 to TRBJ2-3, with D perhaps TRBD2 (6 bases). The CDR3 length is 19 residues. CDR1 is SGHKS, CDR2 YYEKEE, per germline (reference sequence). Deletions cut 3 bases from V and 8 bases from J, with 31 bases between. The CDR3, as DNA: TGTGCCAGCAGCTGGCTTTCCGCTGAACCGGGACTCCCTTTGTGTACGCAGTATTTT. Translation: CASSWLSAEPGLPLCTQYF.

V is TRBV4-2 and J is TRBJ2-2, with D unclear. Trimming shortened V by 0 bases and J by 7 bases, and 18 bases separated the two germline ends. Germline CDR1 is LGHNA and CDR2 is YNFKEQ. This CDR3 is 17 amino acids long. The CDR3: CASSQDEDEQLVGELFF. The CDR3 region has the DNA TGTGCCAGCAGCCAAGACGAGGACGAGCAGTTAGTCGGGGAGCTGTTTTTT.

This clonotype was observed a single time. This may come from a read error, since a much larger clone is one base off. The chain is built from TRBV28 and TRBJ2-7; D is perhaps TRBD2 (6 bases). V was cut by 3 bases and J by 9 bases, with 15 bases left in between. The length of the CDR3 is 13 residues. Germline V lookup: CDR1 MDHEN, CDR2 SYDVKM. CDR3 amino acids: CASSFRGGVRQYF. The CDR3 DNA sequence: TGTGCCAGCAGTTTCCGGGGCGGGGTCCGGCAGTACTTC. Complete variable domain (other parts from reference TRBV28 and TRBJ2-7): DVKVTQSSRYLVKRTGEKVFLECVQDMDHENMFWYRQDPGLGLRLIYFSYDVKMKEKGDIPEGYSVSREKKERFSLILESASTNQTSMYLCASSFRGGVRQYFGPGTRLTVT.

Concerning this clonotype itself: Since a much larger clone is just one base distant, this may be a read error. The V gene is TRBV20-1, the J gene TRBJ2-7; 8 nucleotides agree with TRBD2. Trimming cost V 8 bases and J 6 bases; bases outside gene matches: 9. This CDR3 contains 12 residues. Germline V CDR1 and CDR2: DFQATT, SNEGSKA (reference sequence). CDR3 in DNA: TGCAGTCTTCCGGGACTAGAGGTCGAGCAGTACTTC. The encoded protein is CSLPGLEVEQYF.

On this clonotype itself: Here the CDR3 omits its conserved ending phenylalanine or tryptophan, so a read error is the likely source. J is TRBJ1-1 and V is TRBV29-1; perhaps TRBD1 as D (6 bases). CDR3 length: 13 amino acids. Germline lookup yields CDR1 SQVTM and CDR2 ANQGSEA. V lost 6 bases and J 3 bases, leaving 14 bases between the germline ends. DNA for the CDR3: TGCAGCGTCCGAGGACAGCAGGACACTGAAGCTTTCCTT. Translating gives CSVRGQQDTEAFL.

Concerning this clonotype: This likely comes from a read error, as the CDR3 has no conserved phenylalanine or tryptophan at its end. V and J are TRBV10-2 and TRBJ2-5; D might be TRBD2 (5 bases). CDR1 is WSHSY, CDR2 SAAADI, per germline. This CDR3 is built from 15 residues. The CDR3 DNA reads as TGTGCCAGCAGTGAAGGACTGCCCATCCAAGAGACCCAGTACTCC. Amino acids: CASSEGLPIQETQYS.

With regard to this clonotype: One end of the junction is discordant with germline, which a read error may explain. The V gene is TRBV29-1, the J gene TRBJ1-2; D might be TRBD1 (6 bases). The V gene's germline CDR1 is SQVTM and CDR2 ANQGSEA. The CDR3 length is 12 residues. The CDR3 loop reads CSTRQENCGYTF. CDR3 bases: TGCAGCACACGACAGGAGAACTGTGGCTACACCTTC. The full variable domain, with the rest looked up from reference TRBV29-1 and TRBJ1-2, is SAVISQKPSRDICQRGTSLTIQCQVDSQVTMMFWYRQQPGQSLTLIATANQGSEATYESGFVIDKFPISRPNLTFSTLTVSNMSPEDSSIYLCSTRQENCGYTFGSGTRLTVV.

The chain links TRBV29-1 to TRBJ2-1, with D maybe TRBD1 (5 bases). CDR3 length: 15 residues. Germline V lookup: CDR1 SQVTM, CDR2 ANQGSEA. CDR3 sequence (DNA): TGCAGTGTGGGGCCTCCTTCCTGTTCCTACAATGAGCAGTTCTTC. It encodes CSVGPPSCSYNEQFF.

About this clonotype itself: The junction differs from germline at one of its ends, possibly a read error. The chain's CDR3 is CASSLRGGSNQSEHF. The CDR3 region has the DNA TGTGCCAGCAGTCTTCGAGGGGGGTCCAATCAGTCCGAGCATTTC. The genes are TRBV6-2 or TRBV6-3 and TRBJ1-5; D possibly corresponds to TRBD1 (6 bases). This CDR3 has 15 residues. CDR1 is MNHEY and CDR2 is SVGEGT in the germline V gene.

The chain links TRBV24-1 to TRBJ1-2; 9 positions match TRBD1. This CDR3 has 17 residues. Unmatched junction bases numbered 12, after V lost 3 bases and J lost 5 bases. Looked up from germline, CDR1 is KGHDR and CDR2 is SFDVKD. The CDR3 bases are TGTGCCACCAGTGATGACCGGGACAGGGTCTTGGAGTATGGCTACACCTTC. It translates to CATSDDRDRVLEYGYTF.